This TCR beta chain appears in the sequencing data of a study of read filtering for tumor transcriptome and immune sequencing. Looking at the study overall: R-ISS stage counts were about 8 for I, about 15 for II, roughly seven for III. Study-wide findings and caveats: Even smaller IR-seq throughput identified most shared clonotypes.

Germline values: CDR1 KGHDR, CDR2 SFDVKD. CDR3 length: 16 residues. V shed 3 bases and J 7 bases; nucleotides not matched to a gene: 8. This clonotype has ten or more counts. What it recognizes is unknown. At the time of active disease, bone marrow was collected from every patient. This library used about 400 ng RNA and molecular barcoded adaptors spanning alpha/delta and beta/gamma chains. TCRdb re-called the reads with MiXCR, one entry per CDR3 protein. Of about 41,000 distinct CDR3 sequences listed, 13% are singletons. V gene TRBV24-1 combines with J gene TRBJ2-1; 10 bases line up with TRBD2. The specimen was a population of CD138-negative cells sorted from bone marrow. The receptor's source is a donor over 35 with multiple myeloma. CDR3 loop: CATSDGLAGVGNEQFF. The CDR3 DNA is TGTGCCACCAGTGATGGTCTAGCGGGAGTGGGTAATGAGCAGTTCTTC.